These T cell receptor beta chains were read from a single sample in a study of metastatic and nonmetastatic thyroid tumors. Using MiXCR, TCRdb re-called clones from the PCR reads. The sample lists approximately 6,600 clones; roughly a third were seen once. Sequenced sample: adjacent normal tissue. The source is a female donor with papillary thyroid cancer or a benign thyroid nodule (not recorded which). Some clones in this sample may be carry-over from other donors' samples. The CDR3 runs from the conserved cysteine through the conserved F or W. The D gene is left open where the match is weak. Where a row states a size, it is once, few, many or the class of an expanded clone; other rows omit it.

v_gene,d_gene,j_gene,abundance,CDR3nt,CDR3aa
TRBV28,NA,TRBJ1-2,few,TGTGCCAGCAGAATTTGGGGACGGCCAGATGGCTACACCTTC,CASRIWGRPDGYTF
TRBV3-1,NA,TRBJ2-7,NA,TGTGCCAGCAGCCAGTGGCAGGACGGGTACGAGCAGTACTTC,CASSQWQDGYEQYF
TRBV7-3,NA,TRBJ2-7,NA,TGTGCCAGCAGCTTAGGGCCAGCGGGCTCCTACGAGCAGTACTTC,CASSLGPAGSYEQYF
TRBV11-2,TRBD1,TRBJ2-7,few,TGTGCCAGCAGCTTAGGCCAGGGGGCATACGAGCAGTACTTC,CASSLGQGAYEQYF
TRBV20-1,TRBD1,TRBJ2-7,NA,TGCAGTGCTAGAGATCCGGGACAGGGATACGAGCAGTACTTC,CSARDPGQGYEQYF
TRBV7-3,TRBD1,TRBJ2-7,few,TGTGCCAGCAGCTCCACCGGGACAGGGGGCGACGAGCAGTACTTC,CASSSTGTGGDEQYF
TRBV28,TRBD1,TRBJ1-1,few,TGTGCCAGCAGTCCCGATCCGACAGGGATTGGGACTGAAGCTTTCTTT,CASSPDPTGIGTEAFF
TRBV2,NA,TRBJ2-1,NA,TGTGCCAGCAGTGAATACCAGGGGTTCTACAATGAGCAGTTCTTC,CASSEYQGFYNEQFF
TRBV12-3/TRBV12-4,NA,TRBJ1-2,few,TGTGCCAGCAGTGGGAGGGGGGATCGGAGCTGCTACACCTTC,CASSGRGDRSCYTF
TRBV4-1,TRBD1,TRBJ2-7,NA,TGCGCCAGCAGATCCGACAGGGGGGCCTACGAGCAGTACTTC,CASRSDRGAYEQYF
TRBV20-1,TRBD2,TRBJ2-3,few,TGCAGTGCTAGCTGGGAGGGCGGCACAGATACGCAGTATTTT,CSASWEGGTDTQYF
TRBV7-9,TRBD1,TRBJ2-1,NA,TGTGCCAGCAGCGCGGACAGGGGACGGCAGTTCTTC,CASSADRGRQFF
TRBV4-1,NA,TRBJ1-4,large,TGCGCCAGCAGCCAAGTCGGTCAAGCGCTGTTTTTT,CASSQVGQALFF
TRBV6-1,NA,TRBJ1-5,NA,TGTGCCAGCAGTGAAATGGGGCAGCCCAATCAGCCCCAGCATTTT,CASSEMGQPNQPQHF
TRBV30,TRBD2,TRBJ2-5,many,TGTGCCTGGAGTGCTAAGCGGGGGGGCGGAGAGACCCAGTACTTC,CAWSAKRGGGETQYF
TRBV5-1,TRBD2,TRBJ2-7,NA,TGCGCCAGCAGCTTGGTAGCGGGCGGCTACGAGCAGTACTTC,CASSLVAGGYEQYF
TRBV5-1,NA,TRBJ1-1,NA,TGCGCCAGCAGCTCGGTACAGGGACTAAACACTGAAGCTTTCTTT,CASSSVQGLNTEAFF
TRBV6-1,NA,TRBJ1-1,few,TGTGCCAGCAGCCAACCGAGGACCGACCTTAGCCGCACTGAAGCTTTCTTT,CASSQPRTDLSRTEAFF